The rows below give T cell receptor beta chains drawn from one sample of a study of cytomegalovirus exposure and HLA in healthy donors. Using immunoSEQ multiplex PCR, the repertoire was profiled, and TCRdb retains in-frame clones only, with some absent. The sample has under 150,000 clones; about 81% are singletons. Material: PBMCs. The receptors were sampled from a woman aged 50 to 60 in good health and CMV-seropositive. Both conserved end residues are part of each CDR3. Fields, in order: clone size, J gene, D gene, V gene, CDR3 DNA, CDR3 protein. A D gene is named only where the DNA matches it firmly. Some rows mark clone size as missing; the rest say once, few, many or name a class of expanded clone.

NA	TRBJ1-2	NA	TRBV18	TGTGCCAGCTCGCCCGAAGGGACAAACTATGGCTACACCTTC	CASSPEGTNYGYTF
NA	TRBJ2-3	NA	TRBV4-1	TGCGCCAGCAGCCAAGTCCCGGACGGGGATAGCACAGATACGCAGTATTTT	CASSQVPDGDSTDTQYF
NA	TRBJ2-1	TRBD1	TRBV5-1	TGCGCCAGCAGCCCTGGACAGGGTAGGCAGTTCTTC	CASSPGQGRQFF
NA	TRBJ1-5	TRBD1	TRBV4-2	TGTGCCAGCAGCCAAGATGGACAGGGCTATCAGCCCCAGCATTTT	CASSQDGQGYQPQHF
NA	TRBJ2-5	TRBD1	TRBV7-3	TGTGCCAGCAGCTCAACCGGGACAGGGGGAACCCAGTACTTC	CASSSTGTGGTQYF
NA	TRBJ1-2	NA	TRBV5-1	TGCGCCAGCAGCTTAGGTCTCAGCGGTGGCTACACCTTC	CASSLGLSGGYTF
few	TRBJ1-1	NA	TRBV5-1	TGTGCCAGCAGCTTGGTCTGGCAGGGCACAGCTTTCTTT	CASSLVWQGTAFF
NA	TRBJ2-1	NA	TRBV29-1	TGCAGCGTTGTTTCCCCCCGGGTGGCGGAGAGTGAGCAGTTCTTC	CSVVSPRVAESEQFF
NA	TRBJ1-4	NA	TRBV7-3	TGTGCCAGCAGCTTAACCGGGAGGCAGACAGTTGAAAAACTGTTTTTT	CASSLTGRQTVEKLFF
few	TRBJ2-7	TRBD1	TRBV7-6	TGTGCCAGCAGGTCCTACAGGGGCGAGCAGTACTTC	CASRSYRGEQYF
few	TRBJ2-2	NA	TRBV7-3	TGTGCCAGCAGCTTCGGACAGTCCACCGGGGAGCTGTTTTTT	CASSFGQSTGELFF
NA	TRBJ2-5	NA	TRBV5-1	TGCGCCAGCAGCTTTGGCGGGGCCCAAGAGACCCAGTACTTC	CASSFGGAQETQYF
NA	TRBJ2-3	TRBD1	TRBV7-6	TGTGCCAGCAGCACTGGACAGGGGGCTAAAGATACGCAGTATTTT	CASSTGQGAKDTQYF
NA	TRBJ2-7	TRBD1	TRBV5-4	TGTGCCAGCAGCTTTCCGGGACAGGGGACTCACGAGCAGTACTTC	CASSFPGQGTHEQYF
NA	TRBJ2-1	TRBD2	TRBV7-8	TGTGCCAGCAGCCAATCGCGACTAGCGGGAGGCCCGAGCTCCTACAATGAGCAGTTCTTC	CASSQSRLAGGPSSYNEQFF
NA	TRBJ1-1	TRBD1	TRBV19	TGTGCCAGTAGTGGGTACAGGGGAGAAGGGAACACTGAAGCTTTCTTT	CASSGYRGEGNTEAFF
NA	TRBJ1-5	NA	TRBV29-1	TGCAGCGTAACAAACAGGGAACCCCTCGATCAGCCCCAGCATTTT	CSVTNREPLDQPQHF
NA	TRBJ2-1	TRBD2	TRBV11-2	TGTGCCAGCAGCTCGTACGCGGGGGGGGCGCAGAACTACAATGAGCAGTTCTTC	CASSSYAGGAQNYNEQFF
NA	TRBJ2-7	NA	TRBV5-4	TGTGCCAGCAGCCGCCCAGGCCCTTCCTACGAGCAGTACTTC	CASSRPGPSYEQYF
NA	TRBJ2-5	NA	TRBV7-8	TGTGCCAGCAGCTTCGCGGGGACCGAAGGAACCCAGTACTTC	CASSFAGTEGTQYF
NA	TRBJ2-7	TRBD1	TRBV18	TGTGCCAGCTCACCACCAGGCAGGGGGAATGAGCAGTACTTC	CASSPPGRGNEQYF
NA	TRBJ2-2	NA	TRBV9	TGTGCCAGCAGCGTAGCGGGGCGGGACGCGGTCACCGGGGAGCTGTTTTTT	CASSVAGRDAVTGELFF
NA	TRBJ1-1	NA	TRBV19	TGTGCCAGTAGTCATAGGGGCCGCAACACTGAAGCTTTCTTT	CASSHRGRNTEAFF
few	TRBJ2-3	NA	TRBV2	TGTGCCAGCAGTGACCCCCCGGGGCAGTATTTT	CASSDPPGQYF